The entry below gives a single TCR beta chain sequence along with its context. Which antigen it targets is not known. The record has no base qualities; no much larger clone is one base away. These data come from a study of blood T cell repertoires in COVID-19 (dated by TCRdb to 2020 to 2021). About the full investigation: Samples from collaborators originated in the United States, Italy and Spain and spanned both the acute and convalescent phases of COVID-19. The repertoires were released in a freely available public database meant as a resource for research on the immune response to SARS-CoV-2. Sample metadata almost always included a de-identified subject ID, COVID-19 status, age in years and sex. Where HLA class I and class II types were available, the types were taken from metadata supplied by the sample provider, not from assay-based typing. The material from the prospective study consisted of cDNA or gDNA derived from T cells, B-cell-depleted T cells, or PBMCs. The dataset comprised deeply sampled blood TCRbeta repertoires from subjects exposed to, actively infected with, or recovered from COVID-19. Samples were obtained from the ongoing ImmuneRACE study (first 160 participants) and from 1,000 to 1,500 subjects provided by 6 global collaborators.

The research as a whole found: Clinical and demographic metadata were provided uncurated, with the amount varying by source and participant.

The collaborating institutions used their own protocols to collect whole blood in K2EDTA tubes. For TCRbeta analysis, collaborator samples were shipped as frozen whole blood, as isolated PBMCs, or as DNA extracted from either sample type. V is cut back by 6 bases and J by 0 bases, with 10 bases in the junction unmatched. The CDR3, from cysteine to phenylalanine, totals 18 residues. The only DNA kept is the CDR3, 54 bases in frame from the first base. The germline V gene yields WSHSY for CDR1 and SAAADI for CDR2. TCRbeta CDR3 regions were amplified from genomic DNA by means of the immunoSEQ Assay, a bias-controlled multiplex PCR. Per the original workflow: The number of nucleated cells in each sample was estimated from the amplification of reference gene primers within the assay. Sequence reads were collapsed and filtered to measure the absolute abundance of every unique TCRbeta CDR3 rearrangement. For each sample, productive Simpson clonality was calculated as the square root of Simpson's diversity index across productive rearrangements. TCRdb took this table from immuneACCESS and kept in-frame rearrangements with V and J called. Such tables lack part of the clones; where checked against another copy, unresolved V genes explain under half of the gap, and the rest is unexplained. V, J and clone size were drawn from that table, and D and trimming were deduced from the DNA. The table for this sample lists about 220,000 clones; 84% of them were counted only once. The ten largest clones add up to more than 2% of the sample.

Here the chain combines TRBV10-2 and TRBJ2-2; 10 bases in the junction line up with TRBD1. Input material: peripheral blood. The receptor was isolated from a woman between 55 and 75 years old with acute or convalescent COVID-19. The nucleotide sequence is given as TGCGCCAGCAGACAGACCCGGGACAGGGGTGCGAACACCGGGGAGCTGTTTTTT. Translation gives CASRQTRDRGANTGELFF.